Ten or more counts support the clone carrying this T cell receptor (beta chain). Its specificity is unknown. The data were taken from a study of T cells after yellow fever vaccination. For the study at large: Fractions with few cells were prepared using SMART-Seq v4 Ultra Low Input. Study results and limitations: The secondary response was weaker, and its peak arrived faster, on day 5 versus 15. Post-booster reappearance was seen for most primary-vaccination clones (96% CD4, 75% to 90% CD8).

Trimming removed 10 bases from V and 5 bases from J, with 17 bases in between. There are 14 residues in the CDR3. Germline loops: CDR1 LGHDT, CDR2 YNNKEL (reference sequence). TCRdb recomputed calls from the 5' RACE reads with MiXCR, one row per CDR3 protein. The repertoire holds under 150,000 distinct CDR3 sequences, with 7% to 9% as singletons. V is TRBV3-1 and J is TRBJ2-2; D not resolved. Sequences were derived from CD4+ T cells sorted from PBMCs, sampled 5 days after the yellow fever booster vaccination. This TCR derives from a man in his thirties or forties who received the YFV17D yellow fever vaccine. Here the CDR3 reads CATGWATRTGELFF. Here the CDR3 DNA reads TGTGCCACCGGATGGGCAACTCGAACCGGGGAGCTGTTTTTT. Together with reference TRBV3-1 and TRBJ2-2, the CDR3 gives the full variable domain: DTAVSQTPKYLVTQMGNDKSIKCEQNLGHDTMYWYKQDSKKFLKIMFSYNNKELIINETVPNRFSPKSPDKAHLNLHINSLELGDSAVYFCATGWATRTGELFFGEGSRLTVL.